This is a list of T cell receptor beta chains from one sample in a study of OX40 agonist ivuxolimab in advanced cancers. Sequencing was performed with immunoSEQ multiplex PCR; in TCRdb, only in-frame clones are kept and a portion is missing. Of about 50,000 clones in the sample, approximately 80% were seen once. The sample here was CD4+ or CD8+ T cells sorted from blood, taken in a trial of the OX40 agonist ivuxolimab. These receptors were collected from an adult with an advanced solid tumor such as melanoma, head and neck, liver or kidney cancer. The CDR3 runs from the conserved cysteine through the conserved F or W. The D gene is left open where the match is weak. Clone sizes are given selectively: once, few, many, or a class where the clone is expanded.

j_call d_call clone_size v_call cdr3_nt cdr3_aa
TRBJ2-1 - - TRBV19 TGTGCCAGTAGTAAGTCCTGGGATGGAGATGAGCAGTTCTTC CASSKSWDGDEQFF
TRBJ1-3 - - TRBV18 TGTGCCAGCTCACCTACAGGGCTCTCTGGAAACACCATATATTTT CASSPTGLSGNTIYF
TRBJ2-3 - - TRBV29-1 TGCAGCGCAAAGCAGGGGGGTAGTGCAGATACGCAGTATTTT CSAKQGGSADTQYF
TRBJ2-1 TRBD1 - TRBV7-3 TGTGCCAGCAGCTCGACAGGGGGGAAGGATGAGCAGTTCTTC CASSSTGGKDEQFF
TRBJ1-1 - - TRBV12-5 TGTGCTAGTGGTTTATCAGTTAACACTGAAGCTTTCTTT CASGLSVNTEAFF
TRBJ1-1 - once TRBV20-1 TGTACCTGGGCAGGGAACACTGAAGCTTTCTTT CTWAGNTEAFF
TRBJ1-6 - - TRBV6-1 TGTGCCACAACGGTCTCCTATAATTCACCCCTCCACTTT CATTVSYNSPLHF
TRBJ2-5 - few TRBV10-1 TGCGCCAGCAGTGGTCAGGGTAGAGAGACCCAGTACTTC CASSGQGRETQYF
TRBJ1-2 - few TRBV7-2 TGTGCCAGCAGCTTATCTCAGAGCCCCTATGGCTACACCTTC CASSLSQSPYGYTF
TRBJ1-2 - few TRBV5-6 TGTGCCAGCAGCTTGGTAGGGCAGGGGATGGACTATGGCTACACCTTC CASSLVGQGMDYGYTF
TRBJ2-6 - - TRBV29-1 TGCAGCGTTGGACAGGGGGCCAACGTCCTGACTTTC CSVGQGANVLTF
TRBJ2-7 - - TRBV10-3 TGTGCCATCAGTGATAGTCAGGGTTCTAACGAGCAGTACTTC CAISDSQGSNEQYF